This T cell receptor (beta chain) was sequenced during a study of T-cell reconstitution after alpha-beta-depleted transplantation in children. Library preparation (for TCRbeta) was performed with unique molecular identifiers. TCRdb called the PCR reads again in MiXCR, with one record for every CDR3 protein. The sample shows about 610,000 distinct CDR3 sequences, about 10% of them seen only once. Trimming removed 0 bases from V and 3 bases from J; junction bases left unmatched: 7. The CDR3 is 17 amino acids. CDR1 is LGHNA, CDR2 YSLEER, per germline. This clonotype has at least ten counts. The source is a human donor who donated a stem cell graft to a child with acute myeloid leukemia. The sequences come from PBMCs from the stem cell graft donor, collected from the stem cell graft. The chain combines TRBV4-3 with TRBJ2-1; 8 nucleotides agree with TRBD2. CDR3 bases: TGCGCCAGCAGCCAAGATCTTGGACTAGCAGGCTACAATGAGCAGTTCTTC. Translated, it gives CASSQDLGLAGYNEQFF.